This passage covers 25 T cell receptor beta chains from one sample sequenced in a study of blood T cell repertoires in COVID-19. TCRdb's copy holds only in-frame clones and misses some; the assay was immunoSEQ multiplex PCR. The sample lists 84,000 or so clones, around four fifths occurring once. The sample consisted of peripheral blood. These receptor sequences come from a human donor in a cohort sampled during active COVID-19.

The rearrangement links TRBV24-1 to TRBJ2-5; 8 nucleotides line up with TRBD2. The trim removed 3 bases at V and 5 bases at J, leaving 10 bases unmatched. Germline CDR1 reads KGHDR; CDR2 reads SFDVKD. The CDR3 runs 16 residues. The CDR3 DNA is TGTGCCACCAGTGATCGGGTCGGGGGGGCCATCGAGACCCAGTACTTC. It translates to CATSDRVGGAIETQYF.

This clone has a handful of counts. The chain recombines TRBV2 with TRBJ1-6; tentatively, D is TRBD1 (5 bases). This CDR3 is built from 14 residues. Trimming shortened V by 7 bases and J by 7 bases, and 14 bases separated the two germline ends. Germline lookup yields CDR1 SNHLY and CDR2 FYNNEI. CDR3 DNA: TGTGCCAGCATTTTCGGGGGGAGCAATTCACCCCTCCACTTT. This sequence encodes CASIFGGSNSPLHF.

The rearrangement joins TRBV6-1 to TRBJ1-2; D remains unclear. Germline lookup yields CDR1 MNHNS and CDR2 SASEGT. V gave up 0 bases and J gave up 3 bases, with 8 bases separating them. CDR3 size: 14 residues. The CDR3 DNA is TGTGCCAGCAGTGAAGCATGGAGTCACTATGGCTACACCTTC. Translated, it gives CASSEAWSHYGYTF.

The J gene is TRBJ1-2, the V gene TRBV9, with D hard to call. V was shortened by 5 bases and J by 1 base, with 21 bases between the two germline ends. The CDR3 consists of 17 residues. Germline loops: CDR1 SGDLS, CDR2 YYNGEE. CDR3 DNA: TGTGCCAGCAGTTTCGATGTAGGTCAGAGGTTTAACTATGGCTACACCTTC. It translates to CASSFDVGQRFNYGYTF.

The chain employs TRBV6-5 and TRBJ1-2; D ambiguous. CDR3 length equals 11 residues. With 6 bases removed from V and 7 bases from J, the gap between germline ends came to 9 bases. Germline values: CDR1 MNHEY, CDR2 SVGAGI. The CDR3 nucleotides read TGTGCCAGCAGGAAAGCGGCTGGCTACACCTTC. Protein sequence: CASRKAAGYTF.

This clone was recorded at least ten times. The identical CDR3 is also encoded by other nucleotide sequences in the sample. V gene TRBV5-8 combines with J gene TRBJ1-2, with 8 bases lining up with TRBD1. The CDR3 sequence is 13 residues long. V lost 0 bases, J lost 8 bases, and 3 bases stayed unmatched. The germline gives CDR1 SGHTS, CDR2 YDEGEE. CDR3 in amino acids: CASSLDRGYGYTF. CDR3 DNA: TGTGCCAGCAGCTTGGACAGGGGGTACGGCTACACCTTC.

The chain combines TRBV6-2 or TRBV6-3 with TRBJ1-5, with D perhaps matching TRBD1 (6 bases). Germline CDR1 is MNHEY and CDR2 is SVGEGT. The CDR3 consists of 14 residues. V was pared by 4 bases and J by 9 bases, with 16 bases between. CDR3 region: CASSFDRRSRPQHF. The CDR3 bases are TGTGCCAGCAGTTTCGACAGGCGGTCGCGGCCCCAGCATTTT.

The chain joins TRBV12-3 or TRBV12-4 to TRBJ2-7; D might be TRBD1 (6 bases). V lost 3 bases, J lost 3 bases, and 9 bases lay in between. The CDR3 has 13 amino acids. The CDR3 DNA sequence: TGTGCCAGCAGTTTGGGACAACTCTACGAGCAGTACTTC. This sequence encodes CASSLGQLYEQYF.

This clone was seen a few times. This chain links TRBV4-3 with TRBJ1-1; possible D gene TRBD1, 6 bases. CDR1 is LGHNA and CDR2 is YSLEER in the germline V gene. The CDR3 length is 14 residues. The V gene lost 3 bases and the J gene lost 0 bases, with 8 bases spanning the gap. In DNA, the CDR3 is TGCGCCAGCAGCCAGGACAGCCTGAACACTGAAGCTTTCTTT. Protein sequence: CASSQDSLNTEAFF.

This clone was observed a handful of times. The chain is built from TRBV5-1 and TRBJ2-7; D might be TRBD1 (5 bases). CDR1 and CDR2 (germline): SGHRS, YFSETQ. The CDR3 consists of 16 residues. V gave up 5 bases and J gave up 2 bases, with 20 bases separating them. The CDR3 spells CASSLKGAQGAYEQYF. CDR3 bases: TGCGCCAGCAGTCTCAAAGGGGCCCAAGGGGCCTACGAGCAGTACTTC. Using reference TRBV5-1 and TRBJ2-7 for the parts outside the CDR3, the full variable domain is KAGVTQTPRYLIKTRGQQVTLSCSPISGHRSVSWYQQTPGQGLQFLFEYFSETQRNKGNFPGRFSGRQFSNSRSEMNVSTLELGDSALYLCASSLKGAQGAYEQYFGPGTRLTVT.

The J gene is TRBJ1-1, the V gene TRBV5-1, with 10 bases matching TRBD1. The CDR3 is 13 amino acids. V dropped 0 bases and J dropped 11; count of bases not matched to a gene: 4. The germline V gene encodes CDR1 SGHRS and CDR2 YFSETQ. The CDR3 nucleotides read TGCGCCAGCAGCTTGGGACAGGGGGCTTCGGCTTTCTTT. It is translated as CASSLGQGASAFF.

This chain connects TRBV5-1 to TRBJ1-1; the D gene is possibly TRBD1 (5 bases). Germline V gives CDR1 SGHRS, CDR2 YFSETQ. Trimming took off 0 bases at V and 1 base at J, with 13 bases between the two ends. The CDR3 extends over 16 amino acids. DNA for the CDR3: TGCGCCAGCAGCTTGGTCAGGGTGGGGTGGAACACTGAAGCTTTCTTT. Protein: CASSLVRVGWNTEAFF.

The chain links TRBV7-2 to TRBJ1-1; D possibly corresponds to TRBD1 (6 bases). The V gene lost 2 bases and the J gene lost 4 bases, with 8 bases spanning the gap. Germline V lookup: CDR1 SGHTA, CDR2 FQGNSA. The CDR3 extends over 13 amino acids. This CDR3 is CASSLNRATEAFF. The CDR3 region has the DNA TGTGCCAGCAGCTTAAACAGGGCCACTGAAGCTTTCTTT.

A note on this clone: This specimen includes other DNA sequences encoding the same CDR3. CDR3 DNA sequence: TGCGCCAGCAGCCAAGAGGCGGGGACTAATGAAAAACTGTTTTTT. The encoded protein is CASSQEAGTNEKLFF. This chain links TRBV4-3 with TRBJ1-4; D uncertain. The CDR3 totals 15 residues. The V end lost 0 bases, the J end lost 2 bases, and 7 bases lay between the germline ends. CDR1 and CDR2 from the germline V gene are LGHNA and YSLEER.

The sample holds a few counts of this clone. CDR3 region: CAISVAPGTGMYEQYF. The CDR3 nucleotides read TGTGCCATCAGTGTCGCCCCCGGGACAGGGATGTACGAGCAGTACTTC. The rearrangement uses TRBV10-3 and TRBJ2-7; TRBD1 agrees at 9 bases. Germline values: CDR1 ENHRY, CDR2 SYGVKD. The CDR3 is 16 residues long. J gave up 4 bases and V 4 bases, and 11 bases lay outside the gene matches.

The chain is built from TRBV10-3 and TRBJ1-1; the D gene is possibly TRBD1 (5 bases). The CDR3 is made up of 15 amino acids. Trimming cost V 3 bases and J 1 base, with 12 bases left between them. Germline CDR1 ENHRY, CDR2 SYGVKD. CDR3 sequence: CAISDWTKKNTEAFF. The CDR3 DNA reads as TGTGCCATCAGTGACTGGACAAAGAAGAACACTGAAGCTTTCTTT.

The chain uses TRBV28 and TRBJ1-1; D unclear. V shed 7 bases and J shed 1 base, with 13 bases lying between them. The CDR3 covers 14 residues. Germline values: CDR1 MDHEN, CDR2 SYDVKM. The CDR3 sequence is CASNTHPRNTEAFF. CDR3 DNA: TGTGCCAGCAACACCCATCCAAGGAACACTGAAGCTTTCTTT.

The V and J genes are TRBV5-1 and TRBJ1-5; 9 nucleotides agree with TRBD1. V lost 4 bases, J lost 4 bases, and 3 bases stayed unmatched. The germline V gene has CDR1 SGHRS and CDR2 YFSETQ. The CDR3 runs 14 residues. CDR3 loop: CASSTGTGNQPQHF. CDR3 coding DNA: TGCGCCAGCAGCACCGGGACAGGGAATCAGCCCCAGCATTTT.

The rearrangement links TRBV12-3 or TRBV12-4 to TRBJ2-7; a weak D match, TRBD2 (5 bases). The germline V and J ends were trimmed by 6 bases and 7 bases, with 16 bases remaining between them. This CDR3 has 13 amino acids. CDR3 sequence: CASSEAGSWEQYF. CDR3 DNA: TGTGCCAGCAGCGAGGCGGGCAGTTGGGAGCAGTACTTC.

This clone occurred a few times. The chain employs TRBV30 and TRBJ2-7; 7 bases are a match to TRBD2. V trimming: 2 bases; J trimming: 3 bases; junction bases outside the gene matches: 13. The CDR3 extends over 16 amino acids. The germline V gene encodes CDR1 GTSNPN and CDR2 SVGIG (reference sequence). CDR3 region: CAWSPLGGNHHYEQYF. In DNA, the CDR3 is TGTGCCTGGAGTCCCCTGGGGGGGAACCACCACTACGAGCAGTACTTC.

The chain links TRBV14 to TRBJ2-3, with no clear D. The V gene's germline CDR1 is SGHDN and CDR2 FVKESK. The V and J ends lost 0 bases and 7 bases respectively, with 8 bases between them. The CDR3 length is 13 residues. CDR3 loop: CASSQENTHTQYF. CDR3 nucleotide sequence: TGTGCCAGCAGCCAAGAAAACACCCATACGCAGTATTTT.

V gene TRBV5-1 combines with J gene TRBJ1-5, with 10 bases lining up with TRBD1. The V segment lost 3 bases and the J segment 2 bases; nucleotides outside the gene matches: 5. The germline CDR1 and CDR2 sequences are SGHRS and YFSETQ. CDR3 length: 16 amino acids. For the CDR3, the DNA is TGCGCCAGCAGCTCCCGACAGGGGGCAGGCAATCAGCCCCAGCATTTT. This codes for CASSSRQGAGNQPQHF.

V and J are TRBV5-1 and TRBJ2-5, with 7 positions matching TRBD1. CDR3 length equals 12 residues. CDR1 is SGHRS, CDR2 YFSETQ, per germline. J gave up 10 bases and V 4 bases, and 7 bases lay outside the gene matches. In DNA form, the CDR3 reads TGCGCCAGCAGCCCGGTGGGACAGAACCAGTACTTC. Translation: CASSPVGQNQYF.

The chain couples TRBV5-6 to TRBJ1-2; TRBD1 aligns across 7 bases. Germline assignment: CDR1 SGHDT and CDR2 YYEEEE. J gave up 4 bases and V 4 bases, and 7 bases lay outside the gene matches. This CDR3 is 14 amino acids long. CDR3 nucleotide sequence: TGTGCCAGCAGCGGTAGGGACAGTTTCTATGGCTACACCTTC. Translation: CASSGRDSFYGYTF. Full variable domain (rest looked up from reference TRBV5-6 and TRBJ1-2): DAGVTQSPTHLIKTRGQQVTLRCSPKSGHDTVSWYQQALGQGPQFIFQYYEEEERQRGNFPDRFSGHQFPNYSSELNVNALLLGDSALYLCASSGRDSFYGYTFGSGTRLTVV.

The rearrangement links TRBV5-1 to TRBJ2-5, with D possibly TRBD1 on 7 matching bases. V was shortened by 6 bases and J by 4 bases, with 19 bases between the two germline ends. Germline-derived CDR1 and CDR2 are SGHRS and YFSETQ. CDR3 length: 15 amino acids. The CDR3 region has the DNA TGCGCCAGCAACGGGGGAGAAGGGGGCACAGAGACCCAGTACTTC. It yields the protein CASNGGEGGTETQYF.